The source of this TCR beta chain is a study of patients and donors after allogeneic stem cell transplantation. V was clipped by 0 bases and J by 0 bases, with 8 bases between them. This CDR3 spans 15 amino acids. The germline gives CDR1 LGHNA, CDR2 YNFKEQ. From the RT-PCR reads, TCRdb called clonotypes with MiXCR, one entry per CDR3 protein. The top ten clones hold roughly 6% of a sample with about 960,000 distinct CDR3 sequences, about a sixth of them seen once. The V and J genes are TRBV4-2 and TRBJ1-1; TRBD1 is a possible D gene (5 bases). The receptor was derived from a human donor who was either an allogeneic HSCT recipient or a stem cell or donor lymphocyte infusion donor (not recorded which). It is not recorded whose cells these are; they may come from a transplant donor. Sequencing used blood, either unsorted or a sorted T cell fraction (not recorded which). The CDR3 DNA reads TGTGCCAGCAGCCAAGAACAGGAAGTGAACACTGAAGCTTTCTTT. Encoded protein: CASSQEQEVNTEAFF.